This T cell receptor beta chain is drawn from a study of identical twins (dated by TCRdb to the mid-2010s). Turning to the overall study: To test whether fetal clonotypes persist, the study used deep sequencing on TCR alpha and beta repertoires from monozygotic twins, unrelated adults of various ages, and cord blood. To rule out contamination, replicate twin experiments were performed at different times with different library preparation protocols.

What the study reported, not specific to this receptor: Abundant cord blood beta clonotypes had fewer insertions, young adult naive repertoires showed a similar but weaker trend, and memory repertoires showed no such trend. Excess twin sharing in beta out-of-frame sequences was weaker because fewer shared sequences lowered the signal-to-noise ratio. Zero-insertion analyses could be partly confounded by invariant T cells such as MAIT and iNKT, although diverse VJ usage argued against such confounding for most clonotypes. Compared with coincidental sharing between unrelated individuals, out-of-frame TCR alpha sequences shared between twins showed an excess of sequences with low generation probability. Recombination models systematically underestimated out-of-frame TCR alpha sharing in monozygotic twins but agreed with sharing between unrelated individuals. Because the same donors could not be followed over many years, conclusions were based on cross-sectional statistical analysis.

All donors were healthy Caucasians. Three pairs of female monozygotic twins, all aged roughly 18 to 29 years, were included in the twin cohort. The RNA used for TCR libraries was isolated from peripheral blood mononuclear cells. Libraries were built with 5' RACE. The sequencing machine was an Illumina HiSeq 2000. A universal primer binding site was added through template switching, and the final cDNA carried a unique molecular identifier so that TCR cDNA molecules could be counted accurately. Specific primers in the conserved constant-segment region were used to synthesize first-strand cDNA for the TCR alpha and beta chains. To control for contamination, each cDNA library was double barcoded with a SMART-Mk sample barcode plus Illumina barcodes. Two successive PCR steps introduced TruSeq adapter sequences along with Illumina sample barcodes. Sequencing of the TCR alpha and beta cDNA libraries was done on the Illumina HiSeq platform using custom primers. Regarding the original processing steps: MiGEC processed the raw reads to extract unique molecular identifiers, while MiXCR was used to determine the CDR3 positions. Recombination models were inferred per individual with the repgenHMM and IGoR tools using an EM algorithm. The analysis of shared clonotypes was done with the tcR package in R, with sharing normalized by the product of cloneset sizes. To study raw recombination free of thymic and clonal selection effects, out-of-frame nonproductive sequences were analyzed. TCRdb applied fastp at Q25 and MiXCR to the public reads, then kept only in-frame beta chains. Every distinct CDR3 protein forms one entry, paired with its most common genes and DNA. For this entry, the V and J calls and clone size follow TCRdb and not the study's own pipeline. Recorded for this sample are around 960,000 distinct CDR3 sequences; around 12% of them occurred a single time. The biggest ten clones account for under 2% of the sample.

This clonotype was detected only a few times. What this receptor recognizes is not known. It has no much larger one-base neighbor in the sample; base qualities were not kept. The CDR3 runs 17 amino acids, cysteine and phenylalanine included. Only the CDR3 part of the read is kept: 51 bases, read in frame from the first base. The germline V gene sets CDR1 to SGHAT and CDR2 to FQNNGV. At the junction V is shortened by 5 bases and J by 0 bases; bases outside the gene matches: 6. This sample was also put to use in a study of yellow fever vaccine responses in identical twins. That second report states: The T cell response to vaccination in identical twins was reported by the authors to appear partly convergent and partly personalized. In identical twins, the study followed T cell clones that responded to the vaccine with precision.

Sequencing was done on a sample of PBMCs. The TCR sequence derives from a young woman in good health. The chain is encoded by TRBV11-2 joined to TRBJ2-6, and 8 junction bases match TRBD2. The nucleotide sequence reads as follows: TGTGCCAGCAGCGAGGTGGGGACTAGCTCTGGGGCCAACGTCCTGACTTTC. Its protein reads: CASSEVGTSSGANVLTF.